This TCR beta chain was obtained from a study of STAT5B mutations in CD4+ large granular lymphocyte leukemia. Study conclusions and caveats: Patient CD4-sorted repertoires looked more clonal than healthy CD4+ repertoires, even without putative leukemic clones. No patients shared main leukemic clonotypes, though roughly 25% appeared at low frequency elsewhere.

In the authors' workflow: Productive clonotypes were detectable down to 2.59 x 10-5 frequency. The table came from immunoSEQ multiplex PCR; TCRdb's copy has only in-frame clones and leaves some out. That table furnishes V, J and clone size, whereas the DNA furnished D and trimming. The table records approximately 34,000 clones, roughly 72% of them present only once. This clone was recorded once. No antigen is known for it. The CDR3 contains 17 residues. The germline V gene has CDR1 SGHRS and CDR2 YFSETQ. The junction had 6 bases not matched to a gene; V was cut back by 0 bases and J by 0 bases. The TCR originated in a human donor in good health. The sequenced material came from CD4+ T cells from blood buffy coats. The V gene is TRBV5-1, the J gene TRBJ2-1; 7 bases are shared with TRBD2. The CDR3 sequence is CASSLVRGVSSYNEQFF. For the CDR3, the DNA is TGCGCCAGCAGCTTGGTACGGGGGGTCAGCTCCTACAATGAGCAGTTCTTC.